The clone carrying this TCR beta chain was counted many times. As yet, its antigen is unknown. The data were taken from a study of T cell repertoires in cytomegalovirus infection. Study background: In public TCR beta signatures, there were indications of both CMV infection and matching HLA type. Study conclusions and caveats: Cumulative frequency of public TCR beta families picked out carriers of CMV plus the relevant HLA.

TCRdb itself ran the reads through MiXCR, one entry per CDR3 protein. The sample records around 530,000 distinct CDR3 sequences, about 15% being singletons. The sample consisted of CD8+ T cells from PBMCs. The sequence derives from a human donor in good health (CMV status not recorded). Some clones in this sample may be carry-over from other donors' samples.

CDR3 DNA: TGTGCCAGCAGCTTAGCGCTAGCGGGGTATATCTACAATGAGCAGTTCTTC. As protein: CASSLALAGYIYNEQFF. V is TRBV7-8 and J is TRBJ2-1; 9 bases are a match to TRBD2. The V segment lost 0 bases and the J segment 3 bases; nucleotides outside the gene matches: 6. In germline, CDR1 is SGHVS, CDR2 FQNEAQ. This CDR3 spans 17 amino acids. The variable domain in full, with the rest retrieved from reference TRBV7-8 and TRBJ2-1, is GAGVSQSPRYKVAKRGQDVALRCDPISGHVSLFWYQQALGQGPEFLTYFQNEAQLDKSGLPSDRFFAERPEGSVSTLKIQRTQQEDSAVYLCASSLALAGYIYNEQFFGPGTRLTVL.